These 10 T cell receptor beta chains share one sample of origin, sequenced in a study of T-cell reconstitution after alpha-beta-depleted transplantation in children. Using unique molecular identifiers, the investigators prepared the TCRbeta library. One entry per CDR3 protein results from TCRdb running MiXCR on the PCR reads. Among about 400,000 distinct CDR3 sequences listed, 16% were seen once. The input for sequencing was PBMCs, mostly from graft donor cells, taken 360 days after TCRalphabeta/CD19-depleted stem cell transplant. The receptors stem from a boy less than two years old who had a stem cell transplant for Wiskott-Aldrich syndrome, so the T cells may come from the graft donor.

The sample holds one count of this clonotype. V gene TRBV4-3 combines with J gene TRBJ2-2; D is perhaps TRBD2 (6 bases). V lost 3 bases and J 4 bases, leaving 12 bases between the germline ends. Germline V lookup: CDR1 LGHNA, CDR2 YSLEER. CDR3 length equals 15 residues. The CDR3 sequence: CASSQLAGPTGELFF. CDR3 nucleotides: TGCGCCAGCAGCCAGCTCGCGGGACCCACCGGGGAGCTGTTTTTT.

This clonotype turned up a few times. V and J are TRBV29-1 and TRBJ2-1, with D perhaps being TRBD1 or TRBD2 (5 bases each). The germline V and J ends were trimmed by 4 bases and 4 bases, with 11 bases remaining between them. CDR3 size: 13 residues. Germline CDR1 is SQVTM and CDR2 is ANQGSEA. The CDR3 reads CSVVGDPYNEQFF. In DNA form, the CDR3 reads TGCAGCGTTGTAGGGGACCCTTACAATGAGCAGTTCTTC.

The V and J genes are TRBV15 and TRBJ1-6; TRBD1 aligns across 10 bases. Germline loops: CDR1 LNHNV, CDR2 YYDKDF (reference sequence). With V trimmed by 4 bases and J by 7 bases, 7 bases remained unmatched. The CDR3 sequence is 16 residues long. CDR3 in DNA: TGTGCCACCAGCACCCGGACAGGGGGACGGAATTCACCCCTCCACTTT. Translating gives CATSTRTGGRNSPLHF.

The rearrangement links TRBV6-1 to TRBJ2-5; 9 nucleotides agree with TRBD2. Trimming took 8 bases from V and 5 from J; bases not matched to a gene: 9. In germline, CDR1 is MNHNS, CDR2 SASEGT. The CDR3 loop spans 14 amino acids. CDR3 residues: CASAVAGAGETQYF. The CDR3 nucleotides are TGTGCCAGCGCGGTAGCGGGGGCGGGGGAGACCCAGTACTTC.

V and J are TRBV2 and TRBJ2-1; unclear D gene. The germline CDR1 and CDR2 sequences are SNHLY and FYNNEI. The CDR3 covers 14 residues. Between the trimmed V and J ends, which lost 4 bases and 1 base, there was a span of 8 bases. This chain's CDR3 is CASSVSKSYNEQFF. The CDR3 DNA follows: TGTGCCAGCAGTGTTTCTAAATCCTACAATGAGCAGTTCTTC. The full variable domain, completed using reference TRBV2 and TRBJ2-1, is EPEVTQTPSHQVTQMGQEVILRCVPISNHLYFYWYRQILGQKVEFLVSFYNNEISEKSEIFDDQFSVERPDGSNFTLKIRSTKLEDSAMYFCASSVSKSYNEQFFGPGTRLTVL.

V and J are TRBV4-1 and TRBJ2-7; 10 positions agree with TRBD1. The CDR3 has 17 amino acids. Germline CDR1 reads MGHRA; CDR2 reads YSYEKL. Unmatched junction bases numbered 10, after V lost 2 bases and J lost 3 bases. CDR3 sequence reads: CASSQLTGGSLDYEQYF. The CDR3 nucleotides are TGCGCCAGCAGCCAACTGACAGGGGGCTCCCTGGACTACGAGCAGTACTTC.

The chain is built from TRBV30 and TRBJ2-3; weak D call: TRBD2 (7 bases). Trimming took 5 bases from V and 2 from J, leaving 17 bases between them. The length of the CDR3 is 15 residues. CDR1 GTSNPN and CDR2 SVGIG come from the germline V gene (reference sequence). The CDR3: CAWRGAGLLTDTQYF. The CDR3 DNA follows: TGTGCCTGGCGGGGGGCCGGTCTCCTCACAGATACGCAGTATTTT.

This clonotype was seen a few times. This chain uses TRBV11-2 with TRBJ2-3; 8 nucleotides line up with TRBD1. CDR3 size: 15 residues. The V gene end was trimmed by 3 bases and the J gene end by 3 bases; junction bases not matched to a gene: 5. Germline CDR1 SGHAT, CDR2 FQNNGV. Here the CDR3 reads CASSFRTGQTDTQYF. CDR3 bases: TGTGCCAGCAGCTTCCGGACAGGGCAGACAGATACGCAGTATTTT.

This clonotype was counted a few times. Germline is not matched at one junction end, which may reflect a read error. The chain recombines TRBV5-1 with TRBJ2-2; D call uncertain. This CDR3 contains 14 residues. Germline V lookup: CDR1 SGHRS, CDR2 YFSETQ. CDR3 protein: CASSVDLNSGELFF. The DNA of the CDR3 is TGCGCCAGCAGCGTGGATCTAAACAGCGGGGAGCTGTTTTTT.

This sequence joins TRBV29-1 and TRBJ2-5, with 8 bases identical to TRBD1. Per germline, CDR1 SQVTM and CDR2 ANQGSEA. This CDR3 region has 17 residues. V gave up 3 bases and J gave up 9 bases; unmatched junction bases: 21. CDR3 coding DNA: TGCAGCGTTGAGAGGGGTGGATCCGGGACAGGCCTCGGGGCCCAGTACTTC. Amino acids: CSVERGGSGTGLGAQYF.